This T cell receptor (beta chain) was sequenced in a study of beta chain features in type 1 diabetes. The germline V and J ends were trimmed by 2 bases and 4 bases, with 10 bases remaining between them. The CDR3 contains 13 residues. CDR1 and CDR2 (germline): SGHNT, YYREEE (reference sequence). This clone was detected only a few times. Central memory, naive, regulatory and stem cell-like memory CD4+ cells were sorted by CD45RO/CCR7/CD25/CD127/CD95/CD27. Each of the sorted populations had a purity greater than 98%. Isolated RNA was reverse transcribed in full, so expressed TCRB transcripts were sequenced. Repertoires were generated with immunoSEQ multiplex PCR, while TCRdb's copy carries only in-frame clones and drops some. The sample has about 340,000 clones; less than 10% are singletons.

The sequencing sample was made of central memory CD4+ T cells from blood. The sequence was collected from a woman aged 18-35 years in good health. This sequence joins TRBV5-4 and TRBJ2-7, with unresolved D. The CDR3 region is CASSFPPAYEQYF. Here the CDR3 DNA reads TGTGCCAGCAGCTTCCCCCCGGCTTACGAGCAGTACTTC.